This TCR beta chain was profiled in a study of vaccination effects on CD4 cells after COVID-19. V was trimmed by 3 bases and J by 0 bases, leaving 14 bases between them. CDR3 length equals 17 residues. The V gene's germline CDR1 is ENHRY and CDR2 SYGVKD. Comments on this clone: Its cognate antigen is unknown.

Ahead of sequencing, the ViraFEST assay grew antigen-specific CD4+ T cells using viral peptide pools. Having been cultured for 10 days, the cells underwent CD4+ T cell isolation. Vaccination of participants consisted of two doses of either the BNT162b2 or mRNA-1273 vaccine. Half-medium replacement with IL-2 medium occurred on days 3 and 7. Using immunoSEQ multiplex PCR, the repertoire was profiled, and TCRdb retains in-frame clones only, with some absent. The sample shows around 32,000 clones, around 70% of them seen only once. The sequencing here drew on CD4+ T cells from PBMCs cultured with HCoV-229E spike peptides, taken after COVID-19 vaccination. The receptor comes from a human donor who received a COVID-19 vaccine. The J gene is TRBJ2-2, the V gene TRBV10-3, with D unclear. CDR3 DNA sequence: TGTGCCATCAGTGAAACAGAGAGTAACGCGAACACCGGGGAGCTGTTTTTT. Translation: CAISETESNANTGELFF.